This TCR beta chain appears in the sequencing data of a study of regulatory T cells. Whole-study results and caveats: In CD3G-deficient patients, conventional CD4+ T cells were enriched for hydrophobic CDR3 residues at positions 6 and 7.

The germline V gene has CDR1 SGHRS and CDR2 YFSETQ. The V gene lost 1 base and the J gene lost 7 bases, with 12 bases spanning the gap. The CDR3 has 15 amino acids. Amplification used 52 TRBV primers and 13 TRBJ primers. Generated by immunoSEQ multiplex PCR, the TCRdb table keeps only in-frame clones and is missing some. The repertoire consists of around 30,000 clones, with over 90% occurring once and the leading ten covering 0.9% to 1%. About this clone itself: Its antigen remains unidentified.

V and J are TRBV5-1 and TRBJ1-6; perhaps TRBD1 as D (6 bases). The sequencing input was conventional CD4+ T cells sorted from blood. The sequence was obtained from a child under 10 years old with CD3G deficiency. CDR3 DNA sequence: TGCGCCAGCAGCTTGCGGTCAGGGGTCAATTCACCCCTCCACTTT. Amino acids: CASSLRSGVNSPLHF.